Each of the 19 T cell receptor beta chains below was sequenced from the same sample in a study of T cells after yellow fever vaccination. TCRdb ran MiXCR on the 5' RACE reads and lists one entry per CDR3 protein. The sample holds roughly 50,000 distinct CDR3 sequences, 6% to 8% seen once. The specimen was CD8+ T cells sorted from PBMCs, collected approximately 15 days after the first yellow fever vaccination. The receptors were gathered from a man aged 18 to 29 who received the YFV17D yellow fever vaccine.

CDR3 coding DNA: TGTGCCAGCACCCCGACAGGATTCTCCTACGAGCAGTACTTC. This gives the protein CASTPTGFSYEQYF. V usage is TRBV7-9 and J usage is TRBJ2-7; a possible D gene is TRBD1 (6 bases). The CDR3 loop spans 14 amino acids. Germline V gene data show CDR1 as SEHNR and CDR2 as FQNEAQ (reference sequence). The ends were cut back, 7 bases at V and 0 bases at J, with 13 bases in the middle.

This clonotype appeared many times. The CDR3 coding sequence is TGTGCCAGCAGTTATCGGATTTCTGGAAACACCATATATTTT. It is translated as CASSYRISGNTIYF. The V gene is TRBV6-5, the J gene TRBJ1-3; D gene ambiguous. CDR1 MNHEY and CDR2 SVGAGI come from the germline V gene. The CDR3 is 14 amino acids. V was pared by 3 bases and J by 1 base, with 7 bases between.

The CDR3 nucleotides read TGTGCCTCCACCCAAGTATTGGTCGGGCCAAACACCGGGGAGCTGTTTTTT. This encodes CASTQVLVGPNTGELFF. The rearrangement joins TRBV3-1 to TRBJ2-2, with no clear D. Trimming removed 11 bases at V and 2 bases at J, with 24 bases between. CDR1 LGHDT and CDR2 YNNKEL come from the germline V gene (reference sequence). CDR3 size: 17 residues.

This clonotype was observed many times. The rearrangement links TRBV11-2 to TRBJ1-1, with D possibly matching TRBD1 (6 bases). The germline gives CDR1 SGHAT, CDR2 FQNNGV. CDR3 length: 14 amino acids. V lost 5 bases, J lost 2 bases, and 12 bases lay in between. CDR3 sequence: CASSAYRDNTEAFF. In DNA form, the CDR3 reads TGTGCCAGCAGCGCCTACAGGGACAACACTGAAGCTTTCTTT.

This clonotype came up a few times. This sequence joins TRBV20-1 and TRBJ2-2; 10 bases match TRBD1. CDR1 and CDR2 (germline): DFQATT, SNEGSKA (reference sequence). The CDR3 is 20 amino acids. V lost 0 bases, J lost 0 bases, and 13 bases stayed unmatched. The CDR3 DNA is TGCAGTGCTAGAGATGCGGGGGACAGGGGACCCATCGCGAACACCGGGGAGCTGTTTTTT. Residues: CSARDAGDRGPIANTGELFF.

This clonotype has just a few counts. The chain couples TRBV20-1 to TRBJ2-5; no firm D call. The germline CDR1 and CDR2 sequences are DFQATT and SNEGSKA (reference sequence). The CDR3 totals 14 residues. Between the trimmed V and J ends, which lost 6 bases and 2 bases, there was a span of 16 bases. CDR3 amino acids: CSASKSMDQETQYF. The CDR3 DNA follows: TGCAGTGCATCGAAAAGTATGGATCAAGAGACCCAGTACTTC.

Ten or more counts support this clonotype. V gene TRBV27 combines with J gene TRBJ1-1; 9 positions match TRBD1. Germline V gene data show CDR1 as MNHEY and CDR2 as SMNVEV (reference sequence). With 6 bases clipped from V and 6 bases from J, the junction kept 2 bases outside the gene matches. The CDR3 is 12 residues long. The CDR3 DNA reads TGTGCCAGCAGCCGACAGGGGGCTGAAGCTTTCTTT. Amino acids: CASSRQGAEAFF.

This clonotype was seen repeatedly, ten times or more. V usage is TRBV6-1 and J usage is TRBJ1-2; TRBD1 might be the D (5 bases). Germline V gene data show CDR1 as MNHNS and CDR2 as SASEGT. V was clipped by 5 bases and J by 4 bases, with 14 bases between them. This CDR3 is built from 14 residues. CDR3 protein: CASSPLGGSYGYTF. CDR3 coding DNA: TGTGCCAGCAGTCCGCTCGGGGGAAGCTATGGCTACACCTTC.

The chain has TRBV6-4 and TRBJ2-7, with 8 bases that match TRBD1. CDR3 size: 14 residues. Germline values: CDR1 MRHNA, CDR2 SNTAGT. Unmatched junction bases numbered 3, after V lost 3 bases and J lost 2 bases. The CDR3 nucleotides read TGTGCCAGCAGTGAAGGGACAGGACCCTACGAGCAGTACTTC. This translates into CASSEGTGPYEQYF.

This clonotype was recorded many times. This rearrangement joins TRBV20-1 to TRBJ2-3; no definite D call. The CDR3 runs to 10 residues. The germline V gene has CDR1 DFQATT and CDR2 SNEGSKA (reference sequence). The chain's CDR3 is CRPGGDTQYF. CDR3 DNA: TGCAGGCCCGGTGGGGATACGCAGTATTTT.

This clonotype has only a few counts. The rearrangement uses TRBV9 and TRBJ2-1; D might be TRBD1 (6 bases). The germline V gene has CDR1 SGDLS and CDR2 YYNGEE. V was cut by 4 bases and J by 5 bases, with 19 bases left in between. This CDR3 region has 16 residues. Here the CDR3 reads CASSPKSGALDNEQFF. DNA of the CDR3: TGTGCCAGCAGCCCGAAGTCAGGGGCTCTGGACAATGAGCAGTTCTTC.

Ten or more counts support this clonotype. CDR3 sequence: CASSYFATGELFF. The CDR3 nucleotides read TGTGCCAGCAGTTACTTCGCAACCGGGGAGCTGTTTTTT. The rearrangement links TRBV6-6 to TRBJ2-2; unclear D gene. V was clipped by 1 base and J by 5 bases, with 5 bases between them. Germline CDR1 reads MNHNY; CDR2 reads SVGAGI (reference sequence). The CDR3 contains 13 residues.

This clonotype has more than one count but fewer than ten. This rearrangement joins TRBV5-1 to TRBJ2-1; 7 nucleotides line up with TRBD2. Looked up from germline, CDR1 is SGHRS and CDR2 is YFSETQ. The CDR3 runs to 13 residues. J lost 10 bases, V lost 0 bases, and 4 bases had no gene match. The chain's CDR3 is CASSLGLASEQFF. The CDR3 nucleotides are TGCGCCAGCAGCTTGGGACTAGCTAGCGAGCAGTTCTTC.

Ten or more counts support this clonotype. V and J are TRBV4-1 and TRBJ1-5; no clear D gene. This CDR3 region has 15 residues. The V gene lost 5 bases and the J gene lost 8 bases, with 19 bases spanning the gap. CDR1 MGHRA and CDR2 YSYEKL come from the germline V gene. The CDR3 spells CASSGESVEREPQHF. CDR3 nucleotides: TGCGCCAGCAGCGGTGAATCCGTCGAACGGGAGCCCCAGCATTTT.

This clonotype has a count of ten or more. Written as DNA, the CDR3 is TGTGCCAGCAGCGTAGACCAGCGGGGAGGAACAGATACGCAGTATTTT. The encoded protein is CASSVDQRGGTDTQYF. V is TRBV9 and J is TRBJ2-3; 7 bases agree with TRBD2. CDR3 length: 16 residues. V lost 0 bases and J lost 3; bases outside the gene matches: 7. In germline, CDR1 is SGDLS, CDR2 YYNGEE.

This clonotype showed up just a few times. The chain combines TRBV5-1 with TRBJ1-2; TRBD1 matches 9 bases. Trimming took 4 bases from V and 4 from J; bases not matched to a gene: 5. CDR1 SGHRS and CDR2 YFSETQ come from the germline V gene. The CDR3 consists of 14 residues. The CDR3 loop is CASSTGTGTYGYTF. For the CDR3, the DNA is TGCGCCAGCAGCACCGGGACAGGGACCTATGGCTACACCTTC.

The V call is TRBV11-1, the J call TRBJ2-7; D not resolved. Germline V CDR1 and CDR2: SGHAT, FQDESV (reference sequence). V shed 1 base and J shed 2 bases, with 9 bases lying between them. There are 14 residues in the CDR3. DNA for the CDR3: TGTGCCAGCAGCTTAGTTGCTGAAGCCTACGAGCAGTACGTC. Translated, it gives CASSLVAEAYEQYV.

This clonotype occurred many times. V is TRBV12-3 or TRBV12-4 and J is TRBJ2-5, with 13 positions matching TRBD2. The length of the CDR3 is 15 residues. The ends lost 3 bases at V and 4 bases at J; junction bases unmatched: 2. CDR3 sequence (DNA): TGTGCCAGCAGTTTGACTAGCGGGGGGTTAGAGACCCAGTACTTC. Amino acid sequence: CASSLTSGGLETQYF.

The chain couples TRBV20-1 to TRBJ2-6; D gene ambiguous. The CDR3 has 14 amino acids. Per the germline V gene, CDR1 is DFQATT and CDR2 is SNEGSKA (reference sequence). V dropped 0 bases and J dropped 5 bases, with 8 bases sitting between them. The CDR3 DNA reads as TGCAGTGCTAGAGAATCCGGCAGGGCCAACGTCCTGACTTTC. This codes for CSARESGRANVLTF.